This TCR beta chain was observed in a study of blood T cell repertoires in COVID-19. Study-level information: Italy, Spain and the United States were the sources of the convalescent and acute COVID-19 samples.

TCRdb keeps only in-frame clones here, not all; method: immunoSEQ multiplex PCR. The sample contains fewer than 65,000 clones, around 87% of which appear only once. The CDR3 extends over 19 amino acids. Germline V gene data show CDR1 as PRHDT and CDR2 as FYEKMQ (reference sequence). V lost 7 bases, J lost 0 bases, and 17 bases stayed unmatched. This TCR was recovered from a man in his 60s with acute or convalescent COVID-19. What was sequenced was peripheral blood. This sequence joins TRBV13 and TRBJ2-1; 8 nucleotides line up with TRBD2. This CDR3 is CASTPVRLAGLSSYNEQFF. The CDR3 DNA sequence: TGTGCCAGCACCCCCGTCCGGCTAGCGGGCTTAAGCTCCTACAATGAGCAGTTCTTC.